This T cell receptor beta chain was sequenced during a study of blood T cell repertoires in COVID-19. Per the study methods: Amplification with reference gene primers provided the estimates of nucleated cell counts. Some clones are missing from TCRdb's copy, which holds only in-frame ones; the method was immunoSEQ multiplex PCR. Clone size and V and J calls were adopted from that table, with D and trimming inferred from the DNA. The sample consists of a few hundred thousand clones, approximately 85% of them appearing once. What was sequenced was PBMCs or T cells enriched from blood (not recorded which). The sequence derives from a woman aged 25 to 39 who had recovered from COVID-19.

The DNA of the CDR3 is TGTGCCAGCGTTCGAGAGGGACAGATTAATTCACCCCTCCACTTT. The encoded protein is CASVREGQINSPLHF. The chain couples TRBV2 to TRBJ1-6; 7 nucleotides line up with TRBD1. With 8 bases clipped from V and 6 bases from J, the junction kept 10 bases outside the gene matches. The CDR3 is 15 residues long. Germline V gene data show CDR1 as SNHLY and CDR2 as FYNNEI. Filled out from reference TRBV2 and TRBJ1-6, the complete variable domain reads EPEVTQTPSHQVTQMGQEVILRCVPISNHLYFYWYRQILGQKVEFLVSFYNNEISEKSEIFDDQFSVERPDGSNFTLKIRSTKLEDSAMYFCASVREGQINSPLHFGNGTRLTVT.